These T cell receptor beta chains were read from a single sample in a study of T cell responses to AZD1222 COVID-19 vaccine. Assay used: immunoSEQ multiplex PCR; TCRdb lists only in-frame clones, some missing. The profile covers approximately 89,000 clones, with over 75% appearing a single time and 13% taken by the ten largest. The material was peripheral blood, obtained on day 0 of AZD1222 vaccination. The source of these receptors is an adult in good health. Both conserved end residues are part of each CDR3. The D gene is left open where the match is weak. Size is omitted from some rows. Given values are once, few, many or a class for expanded clones.

v_call	clone_size	d_call	j_call	cdr3_aa	cdr3_nt
TRBV7-2	NA	NA	TRBJ1-6	CASSLAPQWYNSPLHF	TGTGCCAGCAGCTTAGCCCCCCAATGGTATAATTCACCCCTCCACTTT
TRBV6-1	NA	TRBD1	TRBJ2-7	CASSDGRGSYEQYF	TGTGCCAGCAGTGACGGCAGGGGGAGCTACGAGCAGTACTTC
TRBV5-1	NA	NA	TRBJ2-2	CASSGSTTGELFF	TGCGCCAGCTCTGGGAGTACCACCGGGGAGCTGTTTTTT
TRBV19	NA	NA	TRBJ1-2	CASSPQGFDGYTF	TGTGCCAGTAGTCCCCAGGGATTCGATGGCTACACCTTC
TRBV27	NA	TRBD2	TRBJ2-1	CASSLSRGEHNEQFF	TGTGCCAGCAGTTTATCACGGGGGGAGCACAATGAGCAGTTCTTC
TRBV4-1	NA	NA	TRBJ1-2	CASSQDNSPRSGYTF	TGCGCCAGCAGCCAAGATAACAGCCCCAGAAGTGGCTACACCTTC
TRBV7-2	NA	TRBD2	TRBJ2-7	CASSPPGLGNEQYF	TGTGCCAGCAGCCCTCCGGGACTAGGGAACGAGCAGTACTTC
TRBV24-1	NA	TRBD2	TRBJ2-1	CATTGTSGGNEQFF	TGTGCCACAACAGGGACTAGCGGGGGAAATGAGCAGTTCTTC
TRBV5-1	NA	NA	TRBJ2-3	CASSLGFLVLDLSTDTQYF	TGCGCCAGCAGCTTGGGGTTTCTTGTGCTGGACTTAAGCACAGATACGCAGTATTTT
TRBV15	NA	TRBD1	TRBJ1-2	CATSRAYGTGGSGYTF	TGTGCCACCAGCAGAGCTTACGGGACAGGGGGATCTGGCTACACCTTC
TRBV5-4	NA	NA	TRBJ1-1	CASSLSGTEAFF	TGTGCCAGCAGCTTGTCGGGTACTGAAGCTTTCTTT
TRBV7-8	NA	TRBD2	TRBJ2-3	CASSSRTSGGATDTQYF	TGTGCCAGCAGCTCCCGGACTAGCGGGGGGGCAACAGATACGCAGTATTTT
TRBV9	NA	NA	TRBJ2-7	CASSGGQGLSYEQYF	TGTGCCAGCAGCGGGGGTCAGGGACTGTCTTACGAGCAGTACTTC
TRBV25-1	NA	TRBD1	TRBJ2-2	CASSDPGTGNTGELFF	TGTGCCAGCAGTGATCCCGGGACAGGTAACACCGGGGAGCTGTTTTTT
TRBV5-1	once	TRBD1	TRBJ2-5	CASSLGDSQETQYF	TGCGCCAGCAGCTTGGGGGACAGCCAAGAGACCCAGTACTTC
TRBV19	NA	NA	TRBJ1-2	CASSIGEGISYGYTF	TGTGCCAGTAGTATCGGAGAGGGAATTAGCTATGGCTACACCTTC
TRBV19	NA	NA	TRBJ2-6	CASSTGKLLEFVTGANVLTF	TGTGCCAGTAGCACAGGGAAACTCTTAGAATTTGTCACTGGGGCCAACGTCCTGACTTTC
TRBV6-2/TRBV6-3	once	TRBD1	TRBJ2-2	CASSLGQVLPLAGELFF	TGTGCCAGCAGCCTGGGACAGGTGTTACCATTAGCCGGGGAGCTGTTTTTT
TRBV6-5	NA	TRBD1	TRBJ1-4	CASSYRRQGNEKLFF	TGTGCCAGCAGTTACCGGCGACAGGGAAATGAAAAACTGTTTTTT
TRBV5-6	NA	TRBD1	TRBJ1-4	CASSLTPGQGGEKLFF	TGTGCCAGCAGCTTGACACCGGGACAGGGAGGGGAAAAACTGTTTTTT
TRBV29-1	NA	TRBD2	TRBJ2-5	CSVATSGAAETQYF	TGCAGCGTTGCGACTAGCGGGGCTGCGGAGACCCAGTACTTC
TRBV15	NA	NA	TRBJ1-1	CATSRTDRNTEAFF	TGTGCCACCAGCAGAACCGACAGGAACACTGAAGCTTTCTTT
TRBV4-1	NA	NA	TRBJ1-5	CASSQPWDNDNQPQHF	TGCGCCAGCAGCCAACCCTGGGACAACGACAATCAGCCCCAGCATTTT
TRBV28	NA	TRBD1	TRBJ2-2	CATPGDSNTGELFF	TGTGCCACCCCAGGGGACAGCAACACCGGGGAGCTGTTTTTT
TRBV25-1	NA	NA	TRBJ1-1	CASSVGRFEAFF	TGTGCCAGCAGTGTGGGACGTTTTGAAGCTTTCTTT
TRBV2	NA	TRBD2	TRBJ2-3	CATDLSGGDTDTQYF	TGTGCCACTGATCTTAGCGGGGGGGACACAGATACGCAGTATTTT
TRBV7-7	once	NA	TRBJ1-5	CASSLDPGSPQHF	TGTGCTAGCAGCTTAGACCCTGGATCGCCCCAGCATTTT
TRBV5-1	NA	NA	TRBJ1-6	CASSPGTGMISPLHF	TGCGCCAGCAGCCCCGGAACAGGGATGATTTCACCCCTCCACTTT
TRBV11-2	once	NA	TRBJ1-3	CASGLPGHLASGNTIYF	TGTGCCAGCGGACTACCAGGACACCTGGCTTCTGGAAACACCATATATTTT
TRBV7-8	NA	TRBD2	TRBJ2-7	CASTLAGGDEQYF	TGTGCCAGCACGCTAGCGGGGGGAGACGAGCAGTACTTC
TRBV6-5	NA	NA	TRBJ1-2	CASSPTRGGGYTF	TGTGCCAGCAGCCCCACGAGGGGGGGTGGCTACACCTTC
TRBV6-4	NA	TRBD2	TRBJ2-2	CASSGEGTGELFF	TGTGCCAGCAGCGGGGAGGGCACCGGGGAGCTGTTTTTT